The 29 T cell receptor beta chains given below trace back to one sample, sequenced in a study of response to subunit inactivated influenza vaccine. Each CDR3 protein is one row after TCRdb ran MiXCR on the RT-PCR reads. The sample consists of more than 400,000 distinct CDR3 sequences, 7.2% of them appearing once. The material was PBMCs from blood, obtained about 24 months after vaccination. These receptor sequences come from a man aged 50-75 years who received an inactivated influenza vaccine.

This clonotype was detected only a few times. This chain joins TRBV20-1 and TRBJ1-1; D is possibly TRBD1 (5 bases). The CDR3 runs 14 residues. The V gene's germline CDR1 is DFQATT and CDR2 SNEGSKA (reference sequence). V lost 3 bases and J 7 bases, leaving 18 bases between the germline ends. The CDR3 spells CSASAHGHLGEAFF. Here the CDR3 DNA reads TGCAGTGCTAGTGCCCATGGACATCTTGGTGAAGCTTTCTTT.

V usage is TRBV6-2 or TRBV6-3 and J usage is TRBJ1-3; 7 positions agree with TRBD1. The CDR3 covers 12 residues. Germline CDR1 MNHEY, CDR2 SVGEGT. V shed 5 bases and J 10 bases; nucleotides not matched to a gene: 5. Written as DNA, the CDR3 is TGTGCCAGCAGTCCGGACAGGCTGACCATATATTTT. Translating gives CASSPDRLTIYF.

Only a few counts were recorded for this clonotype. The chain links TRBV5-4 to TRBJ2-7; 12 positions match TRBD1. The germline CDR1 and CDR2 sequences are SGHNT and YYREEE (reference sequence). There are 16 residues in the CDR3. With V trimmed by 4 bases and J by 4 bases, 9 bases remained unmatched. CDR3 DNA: TGTGCCAGCAGCCGTACCGGGACAGGGGGCAGGTACGAGCAGTACTTC. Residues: CASSRTGTGGRYEQYF.

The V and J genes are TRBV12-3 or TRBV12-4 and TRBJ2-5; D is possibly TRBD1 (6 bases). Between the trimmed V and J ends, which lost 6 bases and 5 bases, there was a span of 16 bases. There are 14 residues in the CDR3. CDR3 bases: TGTGCCAGCAGACGAACTCAAGGGGGTGAGACCCAGTACTTC. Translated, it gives CASRRTQGGETQYF.

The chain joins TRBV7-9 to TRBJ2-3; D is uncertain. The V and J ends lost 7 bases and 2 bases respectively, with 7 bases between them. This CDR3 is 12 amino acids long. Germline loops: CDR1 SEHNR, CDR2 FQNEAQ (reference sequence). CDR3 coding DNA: TGTGCCAGCAAAGATTTCACAGATACGCAGTATTTT. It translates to CASKDFTDTQYF.

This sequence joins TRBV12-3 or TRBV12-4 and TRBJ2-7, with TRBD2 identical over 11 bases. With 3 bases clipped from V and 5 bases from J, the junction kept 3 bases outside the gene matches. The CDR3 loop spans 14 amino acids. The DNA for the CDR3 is TGTGCCAGCAGTTTGAGGACTAGCGGGCACGAGCAGTACTTC. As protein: CASSLRTSGHEQYF.

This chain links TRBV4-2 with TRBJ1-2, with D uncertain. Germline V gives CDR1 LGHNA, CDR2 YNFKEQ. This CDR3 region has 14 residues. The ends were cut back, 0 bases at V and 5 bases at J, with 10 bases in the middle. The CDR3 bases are TGTGCCAGCAGCCAAGATACTGGCGCGTATGGCTACACCTTC. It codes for CASSQDTGAYGYTF.

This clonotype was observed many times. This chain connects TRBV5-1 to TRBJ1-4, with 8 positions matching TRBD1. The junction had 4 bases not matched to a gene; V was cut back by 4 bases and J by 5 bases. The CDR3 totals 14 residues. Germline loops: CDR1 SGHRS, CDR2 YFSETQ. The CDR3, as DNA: TGCGCCAGCAGCACCGACAGGGGAAATGAAAAACTGTTTTTT. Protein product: CASSTDRGNEKLFF.

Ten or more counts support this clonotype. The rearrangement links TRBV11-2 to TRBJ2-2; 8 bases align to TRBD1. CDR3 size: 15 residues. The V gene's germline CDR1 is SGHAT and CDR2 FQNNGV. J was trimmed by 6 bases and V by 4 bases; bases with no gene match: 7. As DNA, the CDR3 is TGTGCCAGCAGCTGGAGGACAGGGAGTCCCGGGGAGCTGTTTTTT. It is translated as CASSWRTGSPGELFF.

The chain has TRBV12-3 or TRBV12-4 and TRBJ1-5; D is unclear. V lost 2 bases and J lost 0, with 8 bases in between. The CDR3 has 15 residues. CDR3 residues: CASSLIGVSNQPQHF. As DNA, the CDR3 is TGTGCCAGCAGTTTAATCGGGGTTAGCAATCAGCCCCAGCATTTT.

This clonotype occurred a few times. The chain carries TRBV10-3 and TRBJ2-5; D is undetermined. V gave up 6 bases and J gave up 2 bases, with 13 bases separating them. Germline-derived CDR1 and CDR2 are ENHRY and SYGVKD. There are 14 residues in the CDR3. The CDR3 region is CAIRTTETQETQYF. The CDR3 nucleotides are TGTGCCATCAGAACCACAGAAACTCAAGAGACCCAGTACTTC.

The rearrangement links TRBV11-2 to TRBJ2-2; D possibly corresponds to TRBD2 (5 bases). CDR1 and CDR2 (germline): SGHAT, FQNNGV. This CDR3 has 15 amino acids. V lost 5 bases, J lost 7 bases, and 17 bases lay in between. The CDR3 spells CASSPRRGFGGELFF. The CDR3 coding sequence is TGTGCCAGCAGCCCCCGTCGGGGTTTCGGCGGGGAGCTGTTTTTT.

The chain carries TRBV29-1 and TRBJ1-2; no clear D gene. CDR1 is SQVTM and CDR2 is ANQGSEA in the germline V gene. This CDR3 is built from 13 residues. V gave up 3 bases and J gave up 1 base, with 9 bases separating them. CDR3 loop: CSVDQVFNYGYTF. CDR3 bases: TGCAGCGTTGATCAGGTTTTTAACTATGGCTACACCTTC.

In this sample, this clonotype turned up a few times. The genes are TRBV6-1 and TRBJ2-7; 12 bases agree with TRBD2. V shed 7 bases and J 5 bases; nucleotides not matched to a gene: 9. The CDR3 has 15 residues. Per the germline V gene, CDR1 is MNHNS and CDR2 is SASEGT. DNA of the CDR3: TGTGCCAGCAACCGAAGGACTAGCGGGATTCACGAGCAGTACTTC. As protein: CASNRRTSGIHEQYF.

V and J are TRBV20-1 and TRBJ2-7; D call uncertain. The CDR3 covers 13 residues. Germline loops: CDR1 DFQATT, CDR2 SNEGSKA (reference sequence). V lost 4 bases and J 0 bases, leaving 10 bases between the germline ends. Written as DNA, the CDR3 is TGCAGTGCTACGGTTATCAGCTCCTACGAGCAGTACTTC. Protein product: CSATVISSYEQYF.

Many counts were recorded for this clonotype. The CDR3 bases are TGCAGCGTTGACGGCGGGAGTTTATATGAGCAGTTCTTC. Protein: CSVDGGSLYEQFF. V usage is TRBV29-1 and J usage is TRBJ2-1; 7 bases align to TRBD2. Germline V gene lookup returns CDR1 SQVTM and CDR2 ANQGSEA. The CDR3 consists of 13 residues. With 3 bases clipped from V and 8 bases from J, the junction kept 7 bases outside the gene matches.

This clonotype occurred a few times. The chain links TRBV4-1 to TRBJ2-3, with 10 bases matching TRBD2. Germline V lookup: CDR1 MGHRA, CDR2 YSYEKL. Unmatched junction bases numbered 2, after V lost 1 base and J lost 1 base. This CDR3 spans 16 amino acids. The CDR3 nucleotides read TGCGCCAGCAGCCAAGTCCTAGCGGGGGGCACAGATACGCAGTATTTT. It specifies CASSQVLAGGTDTQYF.

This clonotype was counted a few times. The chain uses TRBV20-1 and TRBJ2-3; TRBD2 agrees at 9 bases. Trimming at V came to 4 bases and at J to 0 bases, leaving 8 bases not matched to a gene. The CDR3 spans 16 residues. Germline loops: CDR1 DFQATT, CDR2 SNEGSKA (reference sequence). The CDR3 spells CSATNRLAVSTDTQYF. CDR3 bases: TGCAGTGCTACTAACCGACTAGCGGTTAGCACAGATACGCAGTATTTT.

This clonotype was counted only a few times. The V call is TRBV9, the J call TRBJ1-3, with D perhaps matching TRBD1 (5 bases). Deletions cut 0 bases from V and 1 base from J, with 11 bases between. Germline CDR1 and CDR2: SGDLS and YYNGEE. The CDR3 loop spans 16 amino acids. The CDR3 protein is CASSVATGSSGNTIYF. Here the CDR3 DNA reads TGTGCCAGCAGCGTAGCTACAGGTTCATCTGGAAACACCATATATTTT.

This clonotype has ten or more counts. Here the CDR3 reads CASSPQQSTSPLHF. CDR3 coding DNA: TGTGCCAGCAGCCCCCAGCAGTCTACTTCACCCCTCCACTTT. The chain links TRBV3-1 to TRBJ1-6; the D is unclear. Per germline, CDR1 LGHDT and CDR2 YNNKEL (reference sequence). There are 14 residues in the CDR3. V lost 4 bases to trimming and J lost 9 bases, with 13 bases between them.

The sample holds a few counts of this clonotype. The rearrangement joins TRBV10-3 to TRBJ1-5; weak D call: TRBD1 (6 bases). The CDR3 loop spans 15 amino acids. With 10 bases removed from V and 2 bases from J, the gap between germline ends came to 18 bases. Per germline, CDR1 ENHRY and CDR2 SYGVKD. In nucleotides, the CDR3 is TGTGCCACCCGGCGGGGGGAGGGGGGCAATCAGCCCCAGCATTTT. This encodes CATRRGEGGNQPQHF.

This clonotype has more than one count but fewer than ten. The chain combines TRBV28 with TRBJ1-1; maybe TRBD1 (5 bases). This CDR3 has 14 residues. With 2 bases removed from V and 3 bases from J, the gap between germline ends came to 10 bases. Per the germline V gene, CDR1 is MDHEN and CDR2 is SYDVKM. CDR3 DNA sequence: TGTGCCAGCAGTTTACCCTTAGGGGACACTGAAGCTTTCTTT. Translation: CASSLPLGDTEAFF.

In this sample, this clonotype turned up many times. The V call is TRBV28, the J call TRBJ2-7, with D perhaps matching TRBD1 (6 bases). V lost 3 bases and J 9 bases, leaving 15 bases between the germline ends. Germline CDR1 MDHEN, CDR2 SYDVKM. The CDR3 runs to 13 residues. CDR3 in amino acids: CASSFGQGLRQYF. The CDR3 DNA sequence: TGTGCCAGCAGTTTTGGGCAGGGGCTCCGGCAGTACTTC.

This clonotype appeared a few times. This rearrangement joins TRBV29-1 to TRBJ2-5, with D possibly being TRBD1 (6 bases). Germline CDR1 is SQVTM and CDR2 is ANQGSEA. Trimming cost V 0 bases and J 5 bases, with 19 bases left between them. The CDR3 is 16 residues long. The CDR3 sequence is CSVEDAPGAPGETQYF. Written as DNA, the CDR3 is TGCAGCGTTGAAGATGCCCCAGGGGCACCTGGGGAGACCCAGTACTTC.

The CDR3 DNA follows: TGCGCCAGCCGGGAGACAGGGGGCGTCTTAACAGATACGCAGTATTTT. This sequence encodes CASRETGGVLTDTQYF. V is TRBV5-1 and J is TRBJ2-3; 10 bases match TRBD1. Germline lookup yields CDR1 SGHRS and CDR2 YFSETQ. The length of the CDR3 is 16 residues. V lost 7 bases and J lost 3; bases outside the gene matches: 11. The variable domain in full, completed from reference TRBV5-1 and TRBJ2-3, reads KAGVTQTPRYLIKTRGQQVTLSCSPISGHRSVSWYQQTPGQGLQFLFEYFSETQRNKGNFPGRFSGRQFSNSRSEMNVSTLELGDSALYLCASRETGGVLTDTQYFGPGTRLTVL.

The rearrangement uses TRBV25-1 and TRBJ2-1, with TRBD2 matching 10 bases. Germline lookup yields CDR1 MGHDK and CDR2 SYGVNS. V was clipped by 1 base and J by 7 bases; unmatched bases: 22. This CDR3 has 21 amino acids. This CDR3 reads CASSEFKGISSGRFSLNEQFF. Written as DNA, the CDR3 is TGTGCCAGCAGTGAATTTAAAGGGATCAGTAGCGGGAGGTTCTCTCTTAATGAGCAGTTCTTC.

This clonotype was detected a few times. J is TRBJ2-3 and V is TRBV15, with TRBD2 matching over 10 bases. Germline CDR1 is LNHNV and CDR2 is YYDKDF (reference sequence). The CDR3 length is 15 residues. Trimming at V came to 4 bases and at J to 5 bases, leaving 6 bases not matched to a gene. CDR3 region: CATSTLAGARDTQYF. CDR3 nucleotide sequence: TGTGCCACCAGCACCCTAGCGGGGGCGAGAGATACGCAGTATTTT.

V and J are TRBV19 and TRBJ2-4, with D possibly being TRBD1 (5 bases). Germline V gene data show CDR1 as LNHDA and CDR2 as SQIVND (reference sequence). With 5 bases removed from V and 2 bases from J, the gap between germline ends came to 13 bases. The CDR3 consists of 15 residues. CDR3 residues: CASSAPDITKNIQYF. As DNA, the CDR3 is TGTGCCAGTAGTGCCCCGGACATTACCAAAAACATTCAGTACTTC.

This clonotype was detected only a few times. This CDR3 is CASSQGGGYGTEAFF. The CDR3 DNA sequence: TGTGCCAGCAGCCAAGGGGGGGGTTATGGCACTGAAGCTTTCTTT. This chain uses TRBV7-9 with TRBJ1-1, with D tentatively TRBD1 (6 bases). Germline V gives CDR1 SEHNR, CDR2 FQNEAQ (reference sequence). CDR3 length: 15 residues. Deletions cut 5 bases from V and 4 bases from J, with 17 bases between.